A single sample gave rise to the 30 T cell receptor beta chains below, sequenced in a study of cytotoxic CD8 clonotypes in ibrutinib-treated CLL. Clones were read by immunoSEQ multiplex PCR, and TCRdb kept only the in-frame ones, dropping some. Here the sample spans 150,000 or so clones, around 80% being singletons. Here the sequenced sample was PBMCs, taken after 36 months of ibrutinib treatment. These receptors all come from a human donor with chronic lymphocytic leukemia.

This sequence joins TRBV6-1 and TRBJ2-2; TRBD1 aligns across 9 bases. The junction had 7 bases not matched to a gene; V was cut back by 6 bases and J by 5 bases. Germline values: CDR1 MNHNS, CDR2 SASEGT. This CDR3 has 15 residues. CDR3 DNA sequence: TGTGCCAGCAGATCCCGGGACAGGGCTACCGGGGAGCTGTTTTTT. It yields the protein CASRSRDRATGELFF.

The chain uses TRBV4-1 and TRBJ1-4; D is perhaps TRBD1 (5 bases). Trimming cost V 0 bases and J 3 bases, with 8 bases left between them. The CDR3 covers 15 residues. Germline CDR1 and CDR2: MGHRA and YSYEKL. CDR3 nucleotides: TGCGCCAGCAGCCAAGAGCGGGGGGCTAATGAAAAACTGTTTTTT. This codes for CASSQERGANEKLFF.

The chain employs TRBV7-6 and TRBJ2-7; D could derive from TRBD1 or TRBD2 (5 bases each). CDR3 length: 15 amino acids. Deletions cut 3 bases from V and 5 bases from J, with 17 bases between. Germline CDR1 is SGHVS and CDR2 is FNYEAQ. CDR3 sequence (DNA): TGTGCCAGCAGCTTGGGGAGTAGACAGAGGGACGAGCAGTACTTC. It encodes CASSLGSRQRDEQYF.

A few counts support this clone. V and J are TRBV19 and TRBJ1-2; the D gene is possibly TRBD1 (5 bases). Per germline, CDR1 LNHDA and CDR2 SQIVND (reference sequence). This CDR3 has 13 amino acids. V gave up 6 bases and J gave up 7 bases, with 15 bases separating them. Here the CDR3 reads CASRTPPRAGYTF. The CDR3 nucleotides read TGTGCCAGTAGAACCCCCCCCAGGGCTGGCTACACCTTC. The whole variable domain, remainder taken from reference TRBV19 and TRBJ1-2, is DGGITQSPKYLFRKEGQNVTLSCEQNLNHDAMYWYRQDPGQGLRLIYYSQIVNDFQKGDIAEGYSVSREKKESFPLTVTSAQKNPTAFYLCASRTPPRAGYTFGSGTRLTVV.

In its sample, this clone was seen once. The J gene is TRBJ2-3, the V gene TRBV10-3; maybe TRBD2 (6 bases). This CDR3 spans 13 amino acids. The V end lost 8 bases, the J end lost 2 bases, and 11 bases lay between the germline ends. Per the germline V gene, CDR1 is ENHRY and CDR2 is SYGVKD. CDR3 nucleotide sequence: TGTGCCATCGACCGGGAGAACACAGATACGCAGTATTTT. It codes for CAIDRENTDTQYF.

This clone turned up a few times. The chain has TRBV5-1 and TRBJ1-2; D uncertain. Germline V gene lookup returns CDR1 SGHRS and CDR2 YFSETQ. The CDR3 runs to 13 residues. Trimming stripped 0 bases from V and 5 bases from J, with 8 bases between. CDR3 in DNA: TGCGCCAGCAGCTTGGCCGGGCAGTATGGCTACACCTTC. Translating gives CASSLAGQYGYTF.

The rearrangement uses TRBV13 and TRBJ2-7, with D perhaps matching TRBD2 (6 bases). V was shortened by 0 bases and J by 3 bases, with 15 bases between the two germline ends. CDR3 length: 16 residues. In germline, CDR1 is PRHDT, CDR2 FYEKMQ (reference sequence). The CDR3 bases are TGTGCCAGCAGCTTAGGAGGAGGGACTCGCCACTACGAGCAGTACTTC. This sequence encodes CASSLGGGTRHYEQYF.

The V call is TRBV5-1, the J call TRBJ2-7; TRBD1 might be the D (6 bases). The length of the CDR3 is 14 residues. Trimming took 3 bases from V and 5 from J, leaving 15 bases between them. Germline CDR1 reads SGHRS; CDR2 reads YFSETQ. CDR3 amino acids: CASSWAGVKDEQYF. CDR3 nucleotides: TGCGCCAGCAGCTGGGCAGGGGTGAAGGACGAGCAGTACTTC.

This chain links TRBV6-1 with TRBJ1-5; TRBD1 matches at 7 bases. The CDR3 totals 17 residues. V was pared by 6 bases and J by 6 bases, with 17 bases of the junction left unmatched. Germline V lookup: CDR1 MNHNS, CDR2 SASEGT. Written as DNA, the CDR3 is TGTGCCAGCAGGGAAAGGGGCAGACAGGGAGGAATTCAGCCCCAGCATTTT. Residues: CASRERGRQGGIQPQHF.

This clone has a single count. The chain carries TRBV6-5 and TRBJ1-3, with 7 bases matching TRBD1. Germline CDR1 is MNHEY and CDR2 is SVGAGI. V gave up 5 bases and J gave up 3 bases; unmatched junction bases: 7. This CDR3 comprises 15 residues. CDR3 loop: CASSSMTGSGNTIYF. The CDR3, as DNA: TGTGCCAGCAGTAGTATGACAGGGAGTGGAAACACCATATATTTT.

The chain joins TRBV11-1 to TRBJ1-1; no definite D call. The CDR3 runs 14 residues. V lost 2 bases to trimming and J lost 4 bases, with 11 bases between them. Germline assignment: CDR1 SGHAT and CDR2 FQDESV (reference sequence). The CDR3: CASSLSGGATEAFF. The CDR3 nucleotides are TGTGCCAGCAGCTTATCGGGCGGTGCCACTGAAGCTTTCTTT.

This chain links TRBV7-6 with TRBJ2-7, with D tentatively TRBD1 or TRBD2 (5 bases each). Trimming removed 0 bases at V and 2 bases at J, with 14 bases between. The CDR3 sequence is 16 residues long. Germline CDR1 reads SGHVS; CDR2 reads FNYEAQ. DNA for the CDR3: TGTGCCAGCAGCTTAGCCCCGGGACCGGACACCTACGAGCAGTACTTC. This codes for CASSLAPGPDTYEQYF.

V and J are TRBV7-6 and TRBJ2-7; D not certain. Germline values: CDR1 SGHVS, CDR2 FNYEAQ. The CDR3 is 8 residues long. CDR3 loop: CFRDEQYF. In DNA form, the CDR3 reads TGTTTCAGAGACGAGCAGTACTTC.

The chain employs TRBV11-3 and TRBJ2-5; D uncertain. This CDR3 region has 17 residues. The V gene's germline CDR1 is SGHNT and CDR2 YENEEA. Trimming removed 6 bases at V and 5 bases at J, with 25 bases between. CDR3 sequence reads: CASSLNPMGAAQETQYF. In DNA, the CDR3 is TGTGCCAGCAGTTTAAACCCGATGGGCGCGGCCCAGGAGACCCAGTACTTC.

This clone was seen only once. The chain links TRBV4-1 to TRBJ2-3, with TRBD1 matching 8 bases. CDR3 length: 17 amino acids. Germline trimming cut 3 bases from V and 3 bases from J; bases unmatched to any gene: 11. CDR1 is MGHRA, CDR2 YSYEKL, per germline. The CDR3 loop is CASSHRTGQGRTDTQYF. The CDR3 DNA reads as TGCGCCAGCAGCCACCGGACAGGGCAGGGGAGAACAGATACGCAGTATTTT.

The rearrangement links TRBV10-3 to TRBJ1-1; no definite D call. CDR3 length: 15 amino acids. Germline-derived CDR1 and CDR2 are ENHRY and SYGVKD. Trimming removed 0 bases from V and 0 bases from J, with 8 bases in between. The CDR3 reads CAISESTAMNTEAFF. Written as DNA, the CDR3 is TGTGCCATCAGTGAGTCGACGGCAATGAACACTGAAGCTTTCTTT.

There are a few counts of this clone. This sequence joins TRBV27 and TRBJ1-1; D is unclear. The CDR3 has 13 amino acids. Germline loops: CDR1 MNHEY, CDR2 SMNVEV (reference sequence). Trimming removed 6 bases at V and 3 bases at J, with 11 bases between. CDR3 amino acids: CASRTSEYTEAFF. CDR3 bases: TGTGCCAGCAGGACCTCGGAGTACACTGAAGCTTTCTTT.

This clone was seen just once. The V call is TRBV18, the J call TRBJ1-5; 7 nucleotides align to TRBD1. The CDR3 is made up of 16 amino acids. Germline values: CDR1 KGHSH, CDR2 LQKENI. V shed 5 bases, J shed 3 bases, and the junction held 10 bases outside the gene matches. The CDR3: CASSTSTGPFNQPQHF. CDR3 bases: TGTGCCAGCTCAACTTCGACAGGGCCCTTCAATCAGCCCCAGCATTTT.

This clone was recorded only once. This sequence joins TRBV5-4 and TRBJ1-1; tentatively, D is TRBD1 (5 bases). Per the germline V gene, CDR1 is SGHNT and CDR2 is YYREEE (reference sequence). The CDR3 is made up of 17 amino acids. Trimming removed 0 bases at V and 5 bases at J, with 20 bases between. CDR3 in DNA: TGTGCCAGCAGCTTGGCGGGAGTCAGGGAACAATTTACTGAAGCTTTCTTT. Translating it yields CASSLAGVREQFTEAFF.

The J gene is TRBJ1-2, the V gene TRBV30; 7 nucleotides agree with TRBD1. CDR3 size: 16 residues. The V and J ends lost 1 base and 2 bases, in that order; junction bases with no gene match: 10. Germline lookup yields CDR1 GTSNPN and CDR2 SVGIG (reference sequence). The CDR3 DNA follows: TGTGCCTGGAGTGACCTCGAACAGGGGTGGAACTATGGCTACACCTTC. Translating it yields CAWSDLEQGWNYGYTF.

This chain links TRBV5-1 with TRBJ2-6; tentatively, D is TRBD2 (5 bases). V was trimmed by 5 bases and J by 2 bases, leaving 8 bases between them. Germline V gene lookup returns CDR1 SGHRS and CDR2 YFSETQ. This CDR3 comprises 14 residues. CDR3 sequence (DNA): TGCGCCAGCAGGACTAACCCTGGGGCCAACGTCCTGACTTTC. The encoded protein is CASRTNPGANVLTF.

The chain couples TRBV28 to TRBJ2-7; no clear D. This CDR3 contains 11 residues. Trimming shortened V by 8 bases and J by 2 bases, and 7 bases separated the two germline ends. The germline V gene has CDR1 MDHEN and CDR2 SYDVKM. The CDR3 nucleotides are TGTGCCAGCGGGGTGGCCTACGAGCAGTACTTC. Protein sequence: CASGVAYEQYF.

This sequence joins TRBV27 and TRBJ2-1; D might be TRBD1 (6 bases). The CDR3 is made up of 17 amino acids. Germline V CDR1 and CDR2: MNHEY, SMNVEV (reference sequence). With 0 bases removed from V and 8 bases from J, the gap between germline ends came to 20 bases. The CDR3 DNA reads TGTGCCAGCAGTTTATCCCTTCGCCAGGGGCGCTCACATGAGCAGTTCTTC. Protein product: CASSLSLRQGRSHEQFF.

The chain employs TRBV19 and TRBJ1-2; D call uncertain. The CDR3 has 13 residues. Germline values: CDR1 LNHDA, CDR2 SQIVND (reference sequence). Trimming removed 3 bases from V and 7 bases from J, with 12 bases in between. Here the CDR3 DNA reads TGTGCCAGTAGTATCGTTCGTTTCCTTGGCTACACCTTC. The encoded protein is CASSIVRFLGYTF.

The J gene is TRBJ1-1, the V gene TRBV4-1, with D maybe TRBD1 (5 bases). The CDR3 spans 15 residues. The V gene lost 4 bases and the J gene lost 1 base, with 13 bases spanning the gap. In germline, CDR1 is MGHRA, CDR2 YSYEKL. CDR3 amino acids: CASSLGGTGNTEAFF. The CDR3 nucleotides read TGCGCCAGCAGCCTTGGGGGGACCGGGAACACTGAAGCTTTCTTT.

The chain is built from TRBV28 and TRBJ2-7, with 7 bases fitting TRBD1. Per germline, CDR1 MDHEN and CDR2 SYDVKM. CDR3 length: 16 amino acids. J gave up 2 bases and V 3 bases, and 10 bases lay outside the gene matches. CDR3 amino acids: CASSFPRQGRAYEQYF. DNA for the CDR3: TGTGCCAGCAGTTTCCCTAGACAGGGTAGGGCCTACGAGCAGTACTTC.

The chain employs TRBV11-2 and TRBJ2-1, with D possibly matching TRBD1 (6 bases). Trimming took 4 bases from V and 12 from J, leaving 16 bases between them. The CDR3 has 13 amino acids. Germline assignment: CDR1 SGHAT and CDR2 FQNNGV. In DNA form, the CDR3 reads TGTGCCAGCAGCTCACCAGGGGAACGAACGCAGTTCTTC. It yields the protein CASSSPGERTQFF.

J is TRBJ1-2 and V is TRBV30; D unclear. From germline, CDR1 is GTSNPN and CDR2 SVGIG (reference sequence). V dropped 4 bases and J dropped 8 bases, with 14 bases sitting between them. The CDR3 length is 12 residues. The CDR3 sequence is CAWNPALAGYTF. CDR3 in DNA: TGTGCCTGGAACCCCGCGTTAGCGGGCTACACCTTC.

This clone has only one observation. The chain uses TRBV7-9 and TRBJ1-3, with a possible D match to TRBD1 (5 bases). Looked up from germline, CDR1 is SEHNR and CDR2 is FQNEAQ (reference sequence). V was cut by 6 bases and J by 1 base, with 13 bases left in between. The CDR3 sequence is 15 residues long. The CDR3 DNA follows: TGTGCCAGCAGTCCGAGACAGTTTTCTGGAAACACCATATATTTT. Encoded protein: CASSPRQFSGNTIYF.

The chain is built from TRBV28 and TRBJ1-2; TRBD1 agrees at 10 bases. V lost 6 bases and J lost 4; bases outside the gene matches: 8. CDR1 and CDR2 (germline): MDHEN, SYDVKM. The CDR3 sequence is 15 residues long. In DNA form, the CDR3 reads TGTGCCAGCAGAACAAAGACAGGGGGCGGCTATGGCTACACCTTC. Its translation is CASRTKTGGGYGYTF.